The 32 T cell receptor beta chains presented below share a single source sample, sequenced in a study of blood T cells in healthy people across ages. The use of a sample-barcoded 5' primer and a J-beta primer mix characterized a second PCR of roughly 6 to 11 cycles. TCRdb reprocessed the 5' RACE reads with MiXCR, giving one entry per CDR3 protein. This sample carries more than 600,000 distinct CDR3 sequences, around 25% of them seen once, and the ten largest clones take 9.4%. This same sample was also taken into another study, of T cells of mothers and their children.

The sample consisted of blood. These receptors were obtained from a boy aged 10-17 years in good health.

This clonotype was detected only a few times. The V gene is TRBV4-1, the J gene TRBJ2-7; 8 bases agree with TRBD1. This CDR3 is 15 amino acids long. J was trimmed by 2 bases and V by 5 bases; bases with no gene match: 8. Per the germline V gene, CDR1 is MGHRA and CDR2 is YSYEKL. This CDR3 reads CASSFGRDRTYEQYF. CDR3 nucleotides: TGCGCCAGCAGCTTTGGTAGGGACAGGACCTACGAGCAGTACTTC.

The DNA for the CDR3 is TGCGCCAGCAGCCAAGAGCTTCGGACAGATGACTACGAGCAGTACTTC. Translating gives CASSQELRTDDYEQYF. This sequence joins TRBV4-3 and TRBJ2-7; a weak D match, TRBD1 (6 bases). CDR3 length: 16 amino acids. V lost 0 bases and J lost 3, with 15 bases in between. Germline values: CDR1 LGHNA, CDR2 YSLEER.

V and J are TRBV27 and TRBJ1-1; TRBD1 is a possible D gene (5 bases). The CDR3 contains 15 residues. V was trimmed by 0 bases and J by 4 bases, leaving 12 bases between them. The germline gives CDR1 MNHEY, CDR2 SMNVEV (reference sequence). In DNA form, the CDR3 reads TGTGCCAGCAGTTTATCTACTGCGGGGGGCACTGAAGCTTTCTTT. It is translated as CASSLSTAGGTEAFF.

This clonotype has just a few counts. The chain uses TRBV18 and TRBJ1-3; D remains unclear. V lost 3 bases, J lost 4 bases, and 10 bases lay in between. This CDR3 has 14 amino acids. Looked up from germline, CDR1 is KGHSH and CDR2 is LQKENI. This CDR3 reads CASSPETLGNTIYF. For the CDR3, the DNA is TGTGCCAGCTCACCCGAGACCCTCGGAAACACCATATATTTT.

The table lists this clonotype with a few counts. The gene calls are TRBV6-1 and TRBJ2-1; 13 bases line up with TRBD2. V was pared by 8 bases and J by 4 bases, with 2 bases of the junction left unmatched. The CDR3 covers 14 residues. Looked up from germline, CDR1 is MNHNS and CDR2 is SASEGT. As DNA, the CDR3 is TGTGCCAGCCAGACTAGCGGGAGGTACAATGAGCAGTTCTTC. This gives the protein CASQTSGRYNEQFF.

This chain joins TRBV11-2 and TRBJ1-2, with a tentative D call TRBD1 (6 bases). Looked up from germline, CDR1 is SGHAT and CDR2 is FQNNGV. The CDR3 totals 18 residues. V shed 0 bases and J shed 4 bases, with 21 bases lying between them. The CDR3 nucleotides are TGTGCCAGCAGCTTAGACCCACAGGGATCAGGGTCGCGCTATGGCTACACCTTC. This encodes CASSLDPQGSGSRYGYTF.

This clonotype came up a few times. V usage is TRBV6-5 and J usage is TRBJ2-3; 7 nucleotides agree with TRBD2. This CDR3 spans 16 amino acids. The germline V gene has CDR1 MNHEY and CDR2 SVGAGI. With V trimmed by 0 bases and J by 5 bases, 8 bases remained unmatched. The CDR3 DNA sequence: TGTGCCAGCAGTTACTCGAGAGTTGGGAGGGGAGATACGCAGTATTTT. It specifies CASSYSRVGRGDTQYF.

The V call is TRBV5-5, the J call TRBJ2-3; D may match TRBD1 or TRBD2 (5 bases each). The CDR3 is made up of 14 amino acids. Germline CDR1 reads SGHKS; CDR2 reads YYEKEE (reference sequence). Trimming left V 2 bases short and J 5 bases short, with 12 bases between. CDR3 in amino acids: CASSFSNGGDTQYF. In DNA form, the CDR3 reads TGTGCCAGCAGCTTTAGCAATGGGGGAGATACGCAGTATTTT.

The chain combines TRBV27 with TRBJ2-1; TRBD1 agrees at 11 bases. The CDR3 totals 19 residues. Germline values: CDR1 MNHEY, CDR2 SMNVEV (reference sequence). The ends lost 5 bases at V and 8 bases at J; junction bases unmatched: 20. Here the CDR3 reads CASSTDRGLLRSNTDEQFF. The DNA for the CDR3 is TGTGCCAGCAGTACGGACAGGGGGCTTCTAAGAAGTAACACCGATGAGCAGTTCTTC.

The V and J genes are TRBV27 and TRBJ2-3, with D uncertain. Germline loops: CDR1 MNHEY, CDR2 SMNVEV (reference sequence). The CDR3 contains 14 residues. The ends were cut back, 1 base at V and 2 bases at J, with 7 bases in the middle. In DNA, the CDR3 is TGTGCCAGCAGTTTATTCTCGGACACAGATACGCAGTATTTT. This sequence encodes CASSLFSDTDTQYF.

The CDR3, as DNA: TGTGCCAGCAGGACGACTAGCGGGGCCGAGCAGCAGTTCTTC. Its protein is CASRTTSGAEQQFF. The chain is built from TRBV6-5 and TRBJ2-5; 11 bases map to TRBD2. Gene TRBJ2-1 matches the end of the DNA better, so the J call may be wrong. Germline CDR1 is MNHEY and CDR2 is SVGAGI. The CDR3 totals 14 residues.

This clonotype has only a few counts. CDR3 protein: CSAGLEAFF. CDR3 DNA sequence: TGCAGCGCGGGCCTTGAAGCTTTCTTT. V is TRBV29-1 and J is TRBJ1-1, with D hard to call. Trimming cost V 7 bases and J 7 bases, with 7 bases left between them. CDR1 and CDR2 (germline): SQVTM, ANQGSEA. This CDR3 spans 9 amino acids.

This clonotype was detected a few times. The V and J genes are TRBV29-1 and TRBJ2-1, with 7 bases lining up with TRBD2. The ends lost 5 bases at V and 2 bases at J; junction bases unmatched: 3. This CDR3 region has 13 residues. The germline gives CDR1 SQVTM, CDR2 ANQGSEA. CDR3 protein: CSVQRDAYNEQFF. CDR3 DNA sequence: TGCAGCGTTCAGCGGGACGCCTACAATGAGCAGTTCTTC.

The chain uses TRBV13 and TRBJ2-7; a possible D gene is TRBD2 (6 bases). The CDR3 length is 14 residues. Trimming stripped 5 bases from V and 6 bases from J, with 17 bases between. Germline V lookup: CDR1 PRHDT, CDR2 FYEKMQ (reference sequence). DNA for the CDR3: TGTGCCAGCAGCCTGGGGCAGGGAGGAGTCGAGCAGTACTTC. This gives the protein CASSLGQGGVEQYF.

The chain is built from TRBV20-1 and TRBJ1-2; 10 bases line up with TRBD1. Germline V gene sequence: CDR1 DFQATT, CDR2 SNEGSKA (reference sequence). J was trimmed by 8 bases and V by 6 bases; bases with no gene match: 9. There are 13 residues in the CDR3. The CDR3 is CSAQSGTGEGYTF. CDR3 DNA sequence: TGCAGTGCCCAGTCCGGGACAGGGGAAGGCTACACCTTC.

This clonotype was seen a few times. The rearrangement joins TRBV7-3 to TRBJ2-2; D is undetermined. V gave up 11 bases and J gave up 6 bases, with 19 bases separating them. This CDR3 is built from 14 residues. Germline V CDR1 and CDR2: SGHTA, FQGTGA. The CDR3 DNA is TGTGCCCGCGTCCGGTTGAGGTGTTCCGGGGAGCTGTTTTTT. Translation gives CARVRLRCSGELFF.

This clonotype turned up a few times. The chain joins TRBV3-1 to TRBJ2-2; 7 bases fit TRBD2. The CDR3 runs to 16 residues. CDR1 LGHDT and CDR2 YNNKEL come from the germline V gene (reference sequence). V trimming: 4 bases; J trimming: 0 bases; junction bases outside the gene matches: 5. CDR3 residues: CASSPRGTTNTGELFF. The DNA of the CDR3 is TGTGCCAGCAGCCCTAGAGGGACTACGAACACCGGGGAGCTGTTTTTT.

This rearrangement joins TRBV7-2 to TRBJ2-3; 10 nucleotides match TRBD2. V lost 8 bases to trimming and J lost 4 bases; unmatched junction nucleotides: 12. The CDR3 has 16 amino acids. Germline V lookup: CDR1 SGHTA, CDR2 FQGNSA. The CDR3 DNA follows: TGTGCCAGCGCTAAAGCGGGGGGGCCGGAGGCAGATACGCAGTATTTT. This codes for CASAKAGGPEADTQYF.

V is TRBV11-3 and J is TRBJ2-5; a weak D match, TRBD2 (6 bases). The CDR3 runs 17 residues. Looked up from germline, CDR1 is SGHNT and CDR2 is YENEEA. Trimming stripped 5 bases from V and 3 bases from J, with 22 bases between. The DNA for the CDR3 is TGTGCCAGCAGCCACGGCGGAGGGAGGCGGCAAGAAGAGACCCAGTACTTC. It specifies CASSHGGGRRQEETQYF.

This clonotype was detected only a few times. CDR3 in amino acids: CASSQVPSYEQYF. In DNA form, the CDR3 reads TGTGCCAGCAGCCAAGTTCCCAGTTACGAGCAGTACTTC. The chain has TRBV14 and TRBJ2-7; no reliable D call. Germline V gives CDR1 SGHDN, CDR2 FVKESK. Trimming removed 1 base from V and 4 bases from J, with 8 bases in between. The CDR3 extends over 13 amino acids.

This clonotype has a handful of counts. The chain recombines TRBV20-1 with TRBJ2-3; the D is unclear. Looked up from germline, CDR1 is DFQATT and CDR2 is SNEGSKA (reference sequence). The CDR3 has 12 amino acids. Between the trimmed V and J ends, which lost 5 bases and 6 bases, there was a span of 12 bases. CDR3 in amino acids: CSAAKDGDTQYF. In DNA form, the CDR3 reads TGCAGTGCTGCTAAGGACGGCGATACGCAGTATTTT.

This clonotype was picked up a small number of times. The CDR3 spells CASQIGDRNEKLFF. CDR3 DNA sequence: TGTGCCAGCCAGATAGGGGACCGTAATGAAAAACTGTTTTTT. The chain uses TRBV21-1 and TRBJ1-4; no DNA check was done on the table's D call, TRBD1. TRBV21-1 is recorded as a pseudogene. This CDR3 has 14 residues.

There are a few counts of this clonotype. The chain combines TRBV6-5 with TRBJ2-3; 10 bases line up with TRBD2. V shed 6 bases and J 1 base; nucleotides not matched to a gene: 4. Germline-derived CDR1 and CDR2 are MNHEY and SVGAGI. This CDR3 spans 15 amino acids. CDR3 region: CASRSSGSGTDTQYF. In DNA form, the CDR3 reads TGTGCCAGCAGGTCTAGCGGGAGTGGCACAGATACGCAGTATTTT.

This clonotype was seen a few times. The rearrangement uses TRBV7-9 and TRBJ2-2; TRBD1 aligns across 7 bases. The CDR3 is 19 amino acids. Germline-derived CDR1 and CDR2 are SEHNR and FQNEAQ (reference sequence). The V segment lost 4 bases and the J segment 6 bases; nucleotides outside the gene matches: 20. CDR3 nucleotide sequence: TGTGCCAGCAGCTCAACCCTAAAAACGGGACAGAGTGAAGCCGGGGAGCTGTTTTTT. Translation gives CASSSTLKTGQSEAGELFF.

This clonotype was counted only a few times. The V call is TRBV21-1, the J call TRBJ2-5; TRBD2 is taken as the D call from the table, unchecked against the DNA. The J call could be wrong; TRBJ2-7 is a better fit for the DNA end. TRBV21-1 is annotated as a pseudogene. The CDR3 spans 15 residues. In DNA form, the CDR3 reads TGTGCCAGCAGCAATTTAACTAGCGGGAACTTCGAGCAGTACTTC. It encodes CASSNLTSGNFEQYF.

This clonotype was seen once. This chain uses TRBV11-2 with TRBJ2-5, with D maybe TRBD2 (6 bases). V gave up 1 base and J gave up 0 bases, with 9 bases separating them. Germline values: CDR1 SGHAT, CDR2 FQNNGV. There are 15 residues in the CDR3. The CDR3 reads CASSLVGGNQETQYF. The CDR3 nucleotides are TGTGCCAGCAGCTTAGTCGGGGGAAACCAAGAGACCCAGTACTTC.

This chain joins TRBV27 and TRBJ1-6; the match to TRBD1 covers 9 bases. CDR3 length: 17 amino acids. J was trimmed by 2 bases and V by 6 bases; bases with no gene match: 8. Germline V lookup: CDR1 MNHEY, CDR2 SMNVEV (reference sequence). CDR3 sequence (DNA): TGTGCCAGCAGCCAAATCACAGGGGGCCCCTATAATTCACCCCTCCACTTT. Protein sequence: CASSQITGGPYNSPLHF.

This clonotype was found a few times. This chain connects TRBV4-1 to TRBJ2-7, with D unclear. The germline gives CDR1 MGHRA, CDR2 YSYEKL. V was shortened by 6 bases and J by 0 bases, with 18 bases between the two germline ends. The CDR3 covers 16 residues. The chain's CDR3 is CASSRKETVSSYEQYF. DNA for the CDR3: TGCGCCAGCAGTCGCAAGGAGACGGTGAGCTCCTACGAGCAGTACTTC.

The chain links TRBV6-1 to TRBJ2-3, with 7 bases aligning to TRBD1. The CDR3 is 16 amino acids. The germline CDR1 and CDR2 sequences are MNHNS and SASEGT. After removal of 7 bases from V and 2 bases from J, the junction contained 12 bases not matched to a gene. Here the CDR3 reads CASMLTGQSYTDTQYF. The DNA of the CDR3 is TGTGCCAGCATGTTGACGGGACAGAGCTACACAGATACGCAGTATTTT.

In its sample, this clonotype was seen a few times. J is TRBJ1-6 and V is TRBV6-5; D uncertain. V lost 6 bases and J lost 7, with 13 bases in between. Germline CDR1 MNHEY, CDR2 SVGAGI. This CDR3 contains 14 residues. The CDR3 here is CASSYLGPNSPLHF. CDR3 in DNA: TGTGCCAGCAGCTATTTAGGACCCAATTCACCCCTCCACTTT.

This chain connects TRBV5-1 to TRBJ2-5, with 8 bases matching TRBD1. The J call may be faulty, since TRBJ2-7 better matches the DNA end. Per germline, CDR1 SGHRS and CDR2 YFSETQ. The CDR3 covers 15 residues. CDR3 protein: CASSPGQGLNYEQYF. CDR3 in DNA: TGCGCCAGCAGCCCTGGACAGGGTCTAAACTACGAGCAGTACTTC.

In this sample, this clonotype turned up a few times. The genes are TRBV29-1 and TRBJ2-6; the D is unclear. The germline gives CDR1 SQVTM, CDR2 ANQGSEA. The germline V and J ends were trimmed by 4 bases and 2 bases, with 12 bases remaining between them. This CDR3 is built from 15 residues. CDR3 DNA sequence: TGCAGCGTTGTGCTGGTAAACGCTGGGGCCAACGTCCTGACTTTC. This sequence encodes CSVVLVNAGANVLTF.